Listed here are 14 T cell receptor beta chains from one sample, sequenced in a study of monozygotic twins with cystic fibrosis. Clones were read by immunoSEQ multiplex PCR, and TCRdb kept only the in-frame ones, dropping some. The repertoire holds about 11,000 clones, with 65% to 90% as singletons. The sample taken for sequencing was blood. The receptors were sampled from a man between 18 and 35 years old with cystic fibrosis.

The chain recombines TRBV2 with TRBJ2-3, with 9 bases fitting TRBD2. CDR1 is SNHLY and CDR2 is FYNNEI in the germline V gene. The CDR3 extends over 16 amino acids. Trimming at V came to 6 bases and at J to 7 bases, leaving 14 bases not matched to a gene. The CDR3 DNA is TGTGCCAGCAGCTTCCTGAGCGGGACTAGCACGAATACGCAGTATTTT. It is translated as CASSFLSGTSTNTQYF.

The gene calls are TRBV4-1 and TRBJ2-1; TRBD1 matches 9 bases. The germline V gene has CDR1 MGHRA and CDR2 YSYEKL. CDR3 length equals 17 residues. V was clipped by 0 bases and J by 6 bases; unmatched bases: 9. This CDR3 is CASSQEAGTGWSNEQFF. CDR3 bases: TGCGCCAGCAGCCAAGAAGCGGGGACAGGGTGGAGCAATGAGCAGTTCTTC.

V is TRBV11-2 and J is TRBJ2-5, with 7 bases aligning to TRBD1. V trimming: 4 bases; J trimming: 5 bases; junction bases outside the gene matches: 10. The CDR3 has 15 amino acids. CDR1 is SGHAT, CDR2 FQNNGV, per germline. Written as DNA, the CDR3 is TGTGCCAGCAGCTCGCTGACAGGGATGGTGGAGACCCAGTACTTC. Translating gives CASSSLTGMVETQYF. The whole variable domain, remainder taken from reference TRBV11-2 and TRBJ2-5, is EAGVAQSPRYKIIEKRQSVAFWCNPISGHATLYWYQQILGQGPKLLIQFQNNGVVDDSQLPKDRFSAERLKGVDSTLKIQPAKLEDSAVYLCASSSLTGMVETQYFGPGTRLLVL.

The J gene is TRBJ2-5, the V gene TRBV5-8; TRBD1 aligns across 10 bases. Germline V gene lookup returns CDR1 SGHTS and CDR2 YDEGEE. This CDR3 comprises 14 residues. The trim removed 4 bases at V and 5 bases at J, leaving 5 bases unmatched. This chain's CDR3 is CASSRDRGGETQYF. For the CDR3, the DNA is TGTGCCAGCAGCAGGGACAGGGGAGGCGAGACCCAGTACTTC. Full variable domain (missing parts from reference TRBV5-8 and TRBJ2-5): EAGVTQSPTHLIKTRGQQATLRCSPISGHTSVYWYQQALGLGLQFLLWYDEGEERNRGNFPPRFSGRQFPNYSSELNVNALELEDSALYLCASSRDRGGETQYFGPGTRLLVL.

The chain uses TRBV10-3 and TRBJ1-1, with D perhaps matching TRBD1 (5 bases). The V gene's germline CDR1 is ENHRY and CDR2 SYGVKD. The CDR3 spans 14 residues. Trimming pared 4 bases from V and 1 base from J, leaving 10 bases between. CDR3: CAISAGTANTEAFF. The DNA for the CDR3 is TGTGCCATCAGTGCCGGGACGGCGAACACTGAAGCTTTCTTT.

J is TRBJ1-1 and V is TRBV7-8; D is undetermined. The CDR3 has 13 amino acids. V was shortened by 4 bases and J by 1 base, with 7 bases between the two germline ends. CDR1 and CDR2 (germline): SGHVS, FQNEAQ. In DNA form, the CDR3 reads TGTGCCAGCAGCTCAGACGGGAACACTGAAGCTTTCTTT. It translates to CASSSDGNTEAFF. The whole variable domain, filled in from reference TRBV7-8 and TRBJ1-1, reads GAGVSQSPRYKVAKRGQDVALRCDPISGHVSLFWYQQALGQGPEFLTYFQNEAQLDKSGLPSDRFFAERPEGSVSTLKIQRTQQEDSAVYLCASSSDGNTEAFFGQGTRLTVV.

The chain employs TRBV19 and TRBJ1-2; possible D gene TRBD1, 5 bases. The CDR3 has 13 residues. Trimming stripped 3 bases from V and 6 bases from J, with 11 bases between. CDR1 is LNHDA and CDR2 is SQIVND in the germline V gene (reference sequence). CDR3 bases: TGTGCCAGTAGTATTCGCCAGGGACATGGCTACACCTTC. The encoded protein is CASSIRQGHGYTF.

This clone turned up a few times. The chain uses TRBV30 and TRBJ1-2; D unclear. Germline lookup yields CDR1 GTSNPN and CDR2 SVGIG (reference sequence). V was cut by 3 bases and J by 4 bases, with 12 bases left in between. The CDR3 runs to 13 residues. The CDR3, as DNA: TGTGCCTGGAGGGTAATGGGGATCTATGGCTACACCTTC. It codes for CAWRVMGIYGYTF.

The chain has TRBV6-4 and TRBJ2-1; 7 positions match TRBD2. J was trimmed by 2 bases and V by 5 bases; bases with no gene match: 12. In germline, CDR1 is MRHNA, CDR2 SNTAGT. The CDR3 is 17 residues long. This chain's CDR3 is CASSFSTGGGPYNEQFF. As DNA, the CDR3 is TGTGCCAGCAGTTTTAGCACGGGAGGTGGCCCCTACAATGAGCAGTTCTTC.

This clone is a singleton in its sample. The chain is built from TRBV18 and TRBJ1-6; D call uncertain. The length of the CDR3 is 13 residues. The V and J ends lost 6 bases and 8 bases respectively, with 11 bases between them. The germline gives CDR1 KGHSH, CDR2 LQKENI. The CDR3 spells CASSLGRDSPLHF. In DNA, the CDR3 is TGTGCCAGCTCCCTCGGGCGGGATTCACCCCTCCACTTT.

V gene TRBV30 combines with J gene TRBJ2-5, with 11 bases fitting TRBD1. The CDR3 has 17 amino acids. Trimming cost V 4 bases and J 3 bases; bases outside gene matches: 13. Germline assignment: CDR1 GTSNPN and CDR2 SVGIG (reference sequence). The CDR3 bases are TGTGCCTGGACCCCCATCGGGGACAGGGGGGTCGAAGAGACCCAGTACTTC. This sequence encodes CAWTPIGDRGVEETQYF.

The genes are TRBV6-1 and TRBJ2-7; D not resolved. V dropped 2 bases and J dropped 3 bases, with 17 bases sitting between them. In germline, CDR1 is MNHNS, CDR2 SASEGT. The CDR3 runs 16 residues. CDR3 DNA: TGTGCCAGCAGTGAACTGGCAGTCCTTACCTACTACGAGCAGTACTTC. Translation gives CASSELAVLTYYEQYF.

The rearrangement uses TRBV28 and TRBJ1-5; D is ambiguous. The V gene's germline CDR1 is MDHEN and CDR2 SYDVKM. Trimming cost V 7 bases and J 2 bases, with 15 bases left between them. There are 15 residues in the CDR3. The CDR3 bases are TGTGCCAGCACCTTACTTGCGGAGGGCAATCAGCCCCAGCATTTT. Its protein product is CASTLLAEGNQPQHF.

V and J are TRBV25-1 and TRBJ2-5; D ambiguous. Trimming took 3 bases from V and 1 from J, leaving 12 bases between them. The CDR3 spans 15 residues. Germline CDR1 MGHDK, CDR2 SYGVNS. CDR3 in amino acids: CASSDRWAGQETQYF. The CDR3, as DNA: TGTGCCAGCAGTGATAGGTGGGCAGGCCAAGAGACCCAGTACTTC.